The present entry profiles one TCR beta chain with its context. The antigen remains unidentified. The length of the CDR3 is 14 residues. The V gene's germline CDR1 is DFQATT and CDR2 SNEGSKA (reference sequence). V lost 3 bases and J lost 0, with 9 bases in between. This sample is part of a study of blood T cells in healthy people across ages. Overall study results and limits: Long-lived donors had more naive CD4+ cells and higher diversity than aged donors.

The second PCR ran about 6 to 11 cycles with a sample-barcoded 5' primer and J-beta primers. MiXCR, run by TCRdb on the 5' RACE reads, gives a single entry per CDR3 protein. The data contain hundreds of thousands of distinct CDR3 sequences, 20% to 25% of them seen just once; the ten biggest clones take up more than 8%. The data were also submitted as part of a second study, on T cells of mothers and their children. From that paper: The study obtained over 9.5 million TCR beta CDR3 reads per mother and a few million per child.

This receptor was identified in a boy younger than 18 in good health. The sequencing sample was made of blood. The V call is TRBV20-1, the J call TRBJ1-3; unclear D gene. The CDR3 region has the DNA TGCAGTGCTAGGCGACCTGACTCTGGAAACACCATATATTTT. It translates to CSARRPDSGNTIYF.